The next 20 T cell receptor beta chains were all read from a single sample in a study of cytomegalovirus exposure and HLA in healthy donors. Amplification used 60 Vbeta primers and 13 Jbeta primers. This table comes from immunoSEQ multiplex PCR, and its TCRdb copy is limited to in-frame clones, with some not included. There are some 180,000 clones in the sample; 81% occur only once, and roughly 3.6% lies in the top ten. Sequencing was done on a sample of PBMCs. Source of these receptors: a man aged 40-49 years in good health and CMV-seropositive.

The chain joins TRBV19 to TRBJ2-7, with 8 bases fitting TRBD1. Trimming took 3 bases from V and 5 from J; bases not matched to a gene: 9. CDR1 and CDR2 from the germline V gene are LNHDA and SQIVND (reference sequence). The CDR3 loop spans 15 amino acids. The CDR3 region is CASSIVGQGANEQYF. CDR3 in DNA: TGTGCCAGTAGTATCGTAGGGCAGGGGGCGAACGAGCAGTACTTC.

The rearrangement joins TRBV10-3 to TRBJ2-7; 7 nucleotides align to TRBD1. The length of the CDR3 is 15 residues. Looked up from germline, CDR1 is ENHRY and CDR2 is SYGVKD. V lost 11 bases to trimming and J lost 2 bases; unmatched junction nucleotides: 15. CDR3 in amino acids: CAAQGGRGQPYEQYF. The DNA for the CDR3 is TGTGCCGCCCAAGGGGGCCGGGGACAGCCCTACGAGCAGTACTTC.

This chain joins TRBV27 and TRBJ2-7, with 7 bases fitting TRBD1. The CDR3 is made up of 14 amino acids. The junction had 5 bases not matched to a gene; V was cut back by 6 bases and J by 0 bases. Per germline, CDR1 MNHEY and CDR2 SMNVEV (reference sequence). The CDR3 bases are TGTGCCAGCAGGACACAGGGGTCCTCCTACGAGCAGTACTTC. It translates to CASRTQGSSYEQYF.

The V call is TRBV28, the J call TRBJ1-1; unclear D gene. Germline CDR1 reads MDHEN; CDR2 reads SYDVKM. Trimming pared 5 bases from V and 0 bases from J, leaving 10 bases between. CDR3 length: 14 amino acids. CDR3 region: CASSPRSVNTEAFF. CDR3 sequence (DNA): TGTGCCAGCAGTCCCCGCAGCGTGAACACTGAAGCTTTCTTT.

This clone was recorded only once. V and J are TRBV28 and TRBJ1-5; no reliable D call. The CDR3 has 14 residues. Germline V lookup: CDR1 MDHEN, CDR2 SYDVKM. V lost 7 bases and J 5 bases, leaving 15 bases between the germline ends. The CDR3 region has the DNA TGTGCCAGCATTACGCCCGGGGAACATCAGCCCCAGCATTTT. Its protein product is CASITPGEHQPQHF. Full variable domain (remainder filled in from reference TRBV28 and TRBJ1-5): DVKVTQSSRYLVKRTGEKVFLECVQDMDHENMFWYRQDPGLGLRLIYFSYDVKMKEKGDIPEGYSVSREKKERFSLILESASTNQTSMYLCASITPGEHQPQHFGDGTRLSIL.

The CDR3 reads CASSQETGVRETQYF. In DNA, the CDR3 is TGTGCCAGCAGCCAAGAGACGGGAGTCCGTGAGACCCAGTACTTC. J is TRBJ2-5 and V is TRBV14, with D possibly matching TRBD2 (6 bases). Trimming took off 0 bases at V and 5 bases at J, with 13 bases between the two ends. The CDR3 totals 15 residues. Per germline, CDR1 SGHDN and CDR2 FVKESK.

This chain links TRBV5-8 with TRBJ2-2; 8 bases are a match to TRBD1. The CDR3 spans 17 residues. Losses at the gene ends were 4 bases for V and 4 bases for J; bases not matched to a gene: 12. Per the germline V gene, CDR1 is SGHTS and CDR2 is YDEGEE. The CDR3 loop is CASSIGQGSLGTGELFF. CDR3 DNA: TGTGCCAGCAGCATCGGACAGGGTAGTCTCGGCACCGGGGAGCTGTTTTTT.

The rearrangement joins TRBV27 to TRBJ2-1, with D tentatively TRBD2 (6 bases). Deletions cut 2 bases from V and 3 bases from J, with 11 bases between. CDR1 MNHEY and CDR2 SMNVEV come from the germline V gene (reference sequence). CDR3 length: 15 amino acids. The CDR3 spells CASSLMGGGYNEQFF. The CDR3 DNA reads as TGTGCCAGCAGTTTAATGGGGGGAGGCTACAATGAGCAGTTCTTC.

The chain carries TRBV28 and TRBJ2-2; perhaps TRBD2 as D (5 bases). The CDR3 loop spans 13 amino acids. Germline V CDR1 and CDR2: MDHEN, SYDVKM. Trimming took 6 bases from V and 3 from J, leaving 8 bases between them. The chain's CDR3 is CASSAGDTGELFF. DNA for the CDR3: TGTGCCAGCAGCGCGGGTGACACCGGGGAGCTGTTTTTT.

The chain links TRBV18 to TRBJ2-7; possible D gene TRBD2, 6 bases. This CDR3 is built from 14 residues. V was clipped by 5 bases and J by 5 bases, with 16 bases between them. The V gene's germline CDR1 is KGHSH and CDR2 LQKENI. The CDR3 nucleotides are TGTGCCAGCTCAGGCAGGGTAGCTAGCGACGAGCAGTACTTC. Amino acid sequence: CASSGRVASDEQYF.

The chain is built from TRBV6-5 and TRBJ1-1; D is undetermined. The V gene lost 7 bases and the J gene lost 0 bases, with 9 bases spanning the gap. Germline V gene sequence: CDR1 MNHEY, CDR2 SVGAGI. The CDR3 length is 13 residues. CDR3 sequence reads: CASTRSLNTEAFF. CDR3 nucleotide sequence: TGTGCCAGCACACGGAGCCTGAACACTGAAGCTTTCTTT.

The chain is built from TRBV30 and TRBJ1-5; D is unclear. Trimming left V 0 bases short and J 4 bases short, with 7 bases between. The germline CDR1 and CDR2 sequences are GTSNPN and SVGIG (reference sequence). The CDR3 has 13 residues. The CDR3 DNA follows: TGTGCCTGGAGTGTACGAGAGAATCAGCCCCAGCATTTT. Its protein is CAWSVRENQPQHF.

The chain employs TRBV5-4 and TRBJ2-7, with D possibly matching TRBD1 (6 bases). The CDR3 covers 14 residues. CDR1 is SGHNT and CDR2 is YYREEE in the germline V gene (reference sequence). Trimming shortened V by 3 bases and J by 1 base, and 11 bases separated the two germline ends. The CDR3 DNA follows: TGTGCCAGCAGCTCAGGACAGATTTCCTACGAGCAGTACTTC. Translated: CASSSGQISYEQYF. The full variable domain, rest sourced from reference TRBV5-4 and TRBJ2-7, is ETGVTQSPTHLIKTRGQQVTLRCSSQSGHNTVSWYQQALGQGPQFIFQYYREEENGRGNFPPRFSGLQFPNYSSELNVNALELDDSALYLCASSSGQISYEQYFGPGTRLTVT.

DNA of the CDR3: TGTGCCAGCAGTGACGCGGGAGACACTGAAGCTTTCTTT. This gives the protein CASSDAGDTEAFF. V and J are TRBV2 and TRBJ1-1, with D hard to call. CDR1 is SNHLY, CDR2 FYNNEI, per germline. The V end was cut by 3 bases, the J end by 3 bases, with 8 bases between. The CDR3 runs to 13 residues.

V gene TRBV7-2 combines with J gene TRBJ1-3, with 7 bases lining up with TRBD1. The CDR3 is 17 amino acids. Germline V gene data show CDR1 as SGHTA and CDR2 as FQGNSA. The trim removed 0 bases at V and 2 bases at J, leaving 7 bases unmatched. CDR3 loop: CASSLALSRGPGNTIYF. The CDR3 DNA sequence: TGTGCCAGCAGCTTAGCGCTATCAAGGGGGCCTGGAAACACCATATATTTT.

DNA of the CDR3: TGTGCCAGCAGTATCTCCGGGACAGGGGTATATTCACCCCTCCACTTT. This translates into CASSISGTGVYSPLHF. The genes are TRBV28 and TRBJ1-6, with 10 positions matching TRBD1. J lost 8 bases, V lost 5 bases, and 9 bases had no gene match. The CDR3 is made up of 16 amino acids. Germline V gene sequence: CDR1 MDHEN, CDR2 SYDVKM.

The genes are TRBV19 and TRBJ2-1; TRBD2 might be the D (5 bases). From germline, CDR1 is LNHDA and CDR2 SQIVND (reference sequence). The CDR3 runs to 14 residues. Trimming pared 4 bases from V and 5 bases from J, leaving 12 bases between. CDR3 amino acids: CASSTLNGNNEQFF. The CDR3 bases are TGTGCCAGTAGTACGCTTAACGGGAACAATGAGCAGTTCTTC.

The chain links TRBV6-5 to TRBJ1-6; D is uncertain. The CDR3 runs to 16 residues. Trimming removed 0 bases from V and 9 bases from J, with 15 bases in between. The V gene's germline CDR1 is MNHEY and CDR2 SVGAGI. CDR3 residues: CASSYSMRADVSPLHF. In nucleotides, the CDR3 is TGTGCCAGCAGTTACTCGATGAGGGCGGACGTTTCACCCCTCCACTTT.

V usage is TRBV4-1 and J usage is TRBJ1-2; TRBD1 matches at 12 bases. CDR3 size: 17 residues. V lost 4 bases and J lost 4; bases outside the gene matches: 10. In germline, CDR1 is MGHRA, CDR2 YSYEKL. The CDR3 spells CASSPNRDRGHAYGYTF. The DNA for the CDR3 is TGCGCCAGCAGCCCGAACCGGGACAGGGGGCACGCCTATGGCTACACCTTC.

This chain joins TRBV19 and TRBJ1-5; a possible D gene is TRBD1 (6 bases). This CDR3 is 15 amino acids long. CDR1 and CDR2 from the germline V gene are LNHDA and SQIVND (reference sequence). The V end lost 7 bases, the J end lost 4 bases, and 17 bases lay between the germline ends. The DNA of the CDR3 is TGTGCCAGTACCCCCGGGGGGGGCCGTAATCAGCCCCAGCATTTT. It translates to CASTPGGGRNQPQHF.